This T cell receptor beta chain was captured in a study of T cells in tuberculosis (dated by TCRdb to the late 2010s). Broadly, across the study: In the study, CD1B tetramers and high-throughput TCR immunosequencing were combined to characterize T cells specific for the mycobacterial lipid antigen glucose monomycolate (GMM). In a South African clinical cohort, IGRA-negative adolescents, IGRA-positive adolescents with latent tuberculosis and adults with active tuberculosis were compared, with more than 8 people in each group. PBMC from patients with active tuberculosis were archived either before the start of standard anti-tuberculosis treatment or within 7 days of starting that treatment.

Reading the germline V gene gives CDR1 SGHTA and CDR2 FQGTGA. The CDR3 measures 14 amino acids from cysteine to phenylalanine. Only the CDR3 region is kept as DNA, spanning 42 bases read in frame from base 1. The junction shows trimming of 1 base on V and 5 bases on J, and the gene matches do not reach 1 base of it. Here is what the overall study found, with its caveats: Clinical samples were selected based on the availability of cryopreserved specimens, with adults included as active tuberculosis cases and adolescents included as controls. The smaller NN-distances were partly driven by shorter CDR3-alpha lengths in active tuberculosis patients, and the difference for TCR-beta did not reach statistical significance. A classifier using the diverse GMM-specific repertoire reached approximately 89% accuracy (AUROC around 0.9), compared with 60% to 75% accuracy using GEM motif frequencies. Compared with IGRA-negative controls, TCR-alpha repertoires from active tuberculosis had smaller mean NN-distances to GMM-specific TCRs, which suggests clonal expansion of these TCRs.

The immunoSEQ multiplex PCR assay was used to generate TCR libraries, with TCR-beta and/or TCR-alpha/delta assays applied to each sample. The amplified TCR libraries were sequenced using the Illumina high-throughput platform. Processing in the source paper ran as follows. Clustering and dimensionality reduction were performed using pairwise TCRdist distances among GMM-specific receptors from ex vivo sorted or in vitro expanded T cells. The score assigned to each clinical repertoire was mean NN-distance, meaning the average TCRdist to the nearest 10% of tetramer-positive reference sequences. GEM TCR motif frequency was calculated as the fraction of unique TCRs that matched known GEM sequences in V/J usage and CDR3 length. Linear discriminant analysis with leave-one-out cross-validation, implemented in scikit-learn, was used to classify active tuberculosis. TCRdb carries this immuneACCESS record with in-frame sequences only. Its versions omit some clonotypes, under half of them owing to an unresolved V gene in the studies checked, with the rest unexplained. D and trimming come from the DNA, and the V and J calls and clone size come from that table. The sample includes 30,000 to 35,000 clones, with 90% to 95% observed a single time. The leading ten clones occupy more than 9.5% of the sample.

Sample time point, as interpreted from the label and publication: new active TB diagnosis, blood taken before or within 7 days of starting treatment. Patients with active tuberculosis were defined as newly diagnosed, HIV-seronegative South African adults aged 18 years or older. Confirmation of active tuberculosis was obtained by positive sputum smear microscopy and/or positive M. tuberculosis culture. Immunosequencing of unsorted cryopreserved PBMC covered, on average, around 100,000 T cells per clinical donor. Notes on this clone: There is no known antigen for this receptor. It has no much larger one-base neighbor in the sample; base qualities were not kept.

This clonotype originated in an adult with tuberculosis. The sequenced sample was PBMCs, obtained at tuberculosis diagnosis. The V gene is TRBV7-3 and the J gene is TRBJ2-7; TRBD1 lines up with 11 middle nucleotides. The nucleotide sequence is given as TGTGCCAGCAGCTTAATGGGACAGGGGGACGAGCAGTACTTC. It translates to CASSLMGQGDEQYF. Extended through the reference TRBV7-3 and TRBJ2-7 proteins, this CDR3 yields the full variable domain: GAGVSQTPSNKVTEKGKYVELRCDPISGHTALYWYRQSLGQGPEFLIYFQGTGAADDSGLPNDRFFAVRPEGSVSTLKIQRTERGDSAVYLCASSLMGQGDEQYFGPGTRLTVT.